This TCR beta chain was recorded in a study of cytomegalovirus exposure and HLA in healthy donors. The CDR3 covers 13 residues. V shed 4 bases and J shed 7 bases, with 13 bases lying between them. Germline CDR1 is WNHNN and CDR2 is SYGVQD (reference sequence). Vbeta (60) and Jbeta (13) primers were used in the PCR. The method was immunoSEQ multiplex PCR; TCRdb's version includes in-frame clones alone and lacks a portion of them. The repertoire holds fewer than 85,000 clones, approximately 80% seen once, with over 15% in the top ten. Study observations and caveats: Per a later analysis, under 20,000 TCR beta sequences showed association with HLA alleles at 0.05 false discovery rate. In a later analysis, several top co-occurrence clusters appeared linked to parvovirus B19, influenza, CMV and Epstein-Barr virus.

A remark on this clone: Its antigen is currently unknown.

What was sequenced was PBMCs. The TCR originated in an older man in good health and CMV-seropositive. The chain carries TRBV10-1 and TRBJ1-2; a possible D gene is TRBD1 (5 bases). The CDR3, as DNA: TGCGCCAGCAGTGCGGTTCAGGGATCTGGCTACACCTTC. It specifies CASSAVQGSGYTF.